This TCR beta chain was recovered during a study of control samples from healthy donors and cancer patients. TCRdb's table, derived via immunoSEQ multiplex PCR, lists solely in-frame clones and lacks some. The sample lists 120,000 or so clones; around 87% were seen once. Sequences were obtained from blood. This TCR came from a man between 35 and 55 years old in good health.

CDR3: CASSPDRVRGYTF. The CDR3 region has the DNA TGTGCCAGCAGCCCGGACAGGGTTCGTGGCTACACCTTC. This chain links TRBV12-3 or TRBV12-4 with TRBJ1-2; TRBD1 agrees at 8 bases. After removal of 6 bases from V and 7 bases from J, the junction contained 7 bases not matched to a gene. This CDR3 contains 13 residues.